Listed here is a single TCR beta chain. What it recognizes is unknown. This sample was included in a study of T cell responses to AZD1222 COVID-19 vaccine. Broader study findings: Donors skewed white British and female; clonal diversity was possibly underestimated. With two AZD1222 doses given, Spike-specific TCR breadth and depth both rose. Sampled repertoires all dated from after the peak T cell response. At study baseline, merely roughly 6 AZD1222 recipients were seropositive.

Assay: immunoSEQ multiplex PCR; the TCRdb copy retains only in-frame clones and omits some. The data show 90,000 to 150,000 clones, 65% to 90% seen once. V lost 4 bases, J lost 1 base, and 5 bases stayed unmatched. Germline V gene sequence: CDR1 SGHKS, CDR2 YYEKEE (reference sequence). The length of the CDR3 is 15 residues. The source is an adult in good health. This chain links TRBV5-5 with TRBJ2-7; the match to TRBD2 covers 10 bases. Sequenced material: peripheral blood, taken on day 0 of AZD1222 vaccination. The CDR3 DNA reads TGTGCCAGCAGCCTGCTAGCGGGGGCTTCCTACGAGCAGTACTTC. Amino acid sequence: CASSLLAGASYEQYF. The entire variable domain, with the rest obtained from reference TRBV5-5 and TRBJ2-7, is as follows: DAGVTQSPTHLIKTRGQQVTLRCSPISGHKSVSWYQQVLGQGPQFIFQYYEKEERGRGNFPDRFSARQFPNYSSELNVNALLLGDSALYLCASSLLAGASYEQYFGPGTRLTVT.